This is a list of T cell receptor beta chains from one sample in a study of T cells in Graves' hyperthyroidism and ophthalmopathy. One entry per CDR3 protein results from TCRdb running MiXCR on the multiplex PCR reads. The data hold approximately 520,000 distinct CDR3 sequences, with less than 25% observed a single time. The specimen sequenced was blood. These receptors originate from a man between 18 and 29 years old with Graves' hyperthyroidism. Each CDR3 is given with its conserved first and last residue. The D gene is left open where the match is weak. Clone size is not always given. Where it is, it says once, few, many or a class for expanded clones.

V	D	size	J	length	CDR3	DNA
TRBV29-1	TRBD2	few	TRBJ2-6	19	CSVEDHERGISSGANVLTF	TGCAGCGTTGAAGATCACGAGCGGGGGATTAGCTCTGGGGCCAACGTCCTAACTTTC
TRBV7-2	TRBD1	many	TRBJ1-1	15	CASSALRGQRTEAFF	TGTGCCAGCAGCGCCCTCCGGGGACAGCGCACTGAAGCTTTCTTT
TRBV6-1	NA	many	TRBJ2-6	15	CASGLEGSGANVLTF	TGTGCCAGCGGCCTCGAGGGGTCTGGGGCCAACGTCCTGACTTTC
TRBV11-2	TRBD1	NA	TRBJ1-3	16	CASSQGTGSSGNTIYF	TGTGCCAGCAGCCAAGGGACAGGGAGCTCTGGAAACACCATATATTTT
TRBV28	TRBD1	many	TRBJ1-4	17	CASLPGQTLLLMEKLFF	TGTGCCAGTCTACCGGGACAGACACTGTTATTAATGGAAAAACTGTTTTTT
TRBV20-1	NA	many	TRBJ2-2	14	CSARTYGETGELFF	TGCAGTGCTAGAACTTATGGCGAAACCGGGGAGCTGTTTTTT
TRBV11-2	NA	NA	TRBJ2-7	15	CASSLDKRYSYEQYF	TGTGCCAGCAGCTTAGATAAACGGTACTCCTACGAGCAGTACTTC
TRBV12-3/TRBV12-4	TRBD1	NA	TRBJ2-7	14	CASRGRTGLEEQYF	TGTGCCAGCAGGGGGAGGACAGGGTTGGAAGAGCAGTACTTC
TRBV11-3	NA	many	TRBJ2-7	15	CASSLRAGHSYEQYF	TGTGCCAGCAGCTTACGGGCAGGGCACTCCTACGAGCAGTACTTC
TRBV6-1	NA	many	TRBJ1-1	11	CAISRGSQAFF	TGTGCCATCTCAAGGGGGTCTCAAGCTTTCTTT
TRBV3-1	NA	many	TRBJ2-5	14	CASSQDWGRETQYF	TGTGCCAGCAGCCAAGACTGGGGGCGAGAGACCCAGTACTTC
TRBV13	TRBD1	NA	TRBJ2-5	15	CASTRRGQGGETQYF	TGTGCCAGCACTAGGAGAGGACAGGGTGGAGAGACCCAGTACTTC
TRBV20-1	NA	many	TRBJ2-7	12	CSARDMTGEQYF	TGCAGTGCTAGAGATATGACGGGCGAGCAGTACTTC
TRBV27	NA	NA	TRBJ1-6	13	CASSRSGTGLFHF	TGTGCCAGCAGTAGATCCGGGACCGGACTCTTCCACTTT
TRBV3-1	NA	many	TRBJ2-2	14	CASTGPQNTGELFF	TGTGCCAGTACAGGGCCCCAGAACACCGGGGAGCTGTTTTTT
TRBV18	TRBD1	once	TRBJ2-5	14	CASSRTGEQETQYF	TGTGCCAGCTCCCGGACAGGGGAGCAAGAGACCCAGTACTTC
TRBV7-9	NA	many	TRBJ2-7	13	CASSPDTAYEQYF	TGTGCCAGCAGCCCCGATACAGCCTACGAGCAGTACTTC
TRBV6-5	NA	NA	TRBJ2-7	15	CASSYFRQPSYEQYF	TGTGCCAGCAGTTACTTTCGGCAGCCCTCCTACGAGCAGTACTTC
TRBV28	NA	NA	TRBJ1-1	13	CASSSLGAPEAFF	TGTGCCAGCAGCTCCCTAGGGGCCCCTGAAGCTTTCTTT
TRBV12-3/TRBV12-4	TRBD1	many	TRBJ1-6	17	CASSPGTGRTYNSPLHF	TGTGCCAGCAGTCCTGGGACAGGGAGGACCTATAATTCACCCCTCCACTTT
TRBV11-2	NA	NA	TRBJ2-5	14	CASRGLRIQETQYF	TGTGCCAGCAGGGGCTTGCGGATCCAAGAGACCCAGTACTTC
TRBV30	NA	many	TRBJ1-2	13	CAWAEAGVHGYTF	TGTGCCTGGGCCGAGGCAGGGGTCCATGGCTACACCTTC
TRBV11-1	NA	few	TRBJ2-7	17	CASSPPPGQFNTYEQYF	TGTGCCAGCAGCCCCCCCCCCGGACAGTTTAATACCTACGAGCAGTACTTC
TRBV12-3/TRBV12-4	TRBD1	many	TRBJ1-5	14	CASSSGTGEQPQHF	TGTGCCAGCAGTTCCGGGACAGGGGAGCAGCCCCAGCATTTT
TRBV10-1	NA	NA	TRBJ2-7	13	CASSPGPNYEQYF	TGCGCCAGCAGTCCCGGCCCTAACTACGAGCAGTACTTC
TRBV28	NA	NA	TRBJ1-5	15	CASSPLGAVNQPQHF	TGTGCCAGCAGTCCTTTGGGGGCAGTCAATCAGCCCCAGCATTTT
TRBV6-1	TRBD1	many	TRBJ1-1	14	CASSLDRAGTEAFF	TGTGCCAGCAGTCTTGACAGGGCAGGGACTGAAGCTTTCTTT
TRBV7-9	NA	many	TRBJ2-7	13	CASSHQSSYEQYF	TGTGCCAGCAGCCATCAGTCATCCTACGAGCAGTACTTC
TRBV7-9	NA	NA	TRBJ1-1	15	CASSLWGNGNTEAFF	TGTGCCAGCAGCTTATGGGGGAATGGGAACACTGAAGCTTTCTTT
TRBV28	NA	NA	TRBJ2-7	18	CASSPMGPPLGTDYEQYF	TGTGCCAGCAGTCCTATGGGGCCCCCTCTCGGGACTGACTACGAGCAGTACTTC
TRBV7-8	NA	many	TRBJ2-7	14	CASSLQQGPGEQYF	TGTGCCAGCAGCTTGCAGCAGGGGCCGGGCGAGCAGTACTTC
TRBV6-2/TRBV6-3	NA	few	TRBJ2-5	14	CASSFEGGIGTQYF	TGTGCCAGCAGTTTCGAAGGCGGGATTGGGACCCAGTACTTC
TRBV7-8	NA	many	TRBJ2-5	14	CASSLGPGQETQYF	TGTGCCAGCAGCTTAGGCCCAGGGCAAGAGACCCAGTACTTC
TRBV28	NA	many	TRBJ1-1	15	CASSPLGTQNTEAFF	TGTGCCAGCAGTCCGCTCGGGACACAGAACACTGAAGCTTTCTTT
TRBV29-1	NA	many	TRBJ1-1	13	CSVEEEVGAEAFF	TGCAGCGTTGAAGAAGAAGTCGGAGCTGAAGCTTTCTTT
TRBV19	NA	many	TRBJ1-1	10	CATGEAEAFF	TGTGCCACCGGGGAGGCTGAAGCTTTCTTT
TRBV11-2	NA	many	TRBJ1-6	14	CASTKEPSNSPLHF	TGTGCCAGCACCAAGGAGCCGAGTAATTCACCCCTCCACTTT
TRBV20-1	TRBD2	NA	TRBJ2-7	17	CSARGPQRGVFSYEQYF	TGCAGTGCTAGAGGTCCCCAGCGGGGGGTCTTCTCCTACGAGCAGTACTTC
TRBV20-1	NA	NA	TRBJ2-7	13	CSVVVGASYEQYF	TGCAGTGTAGTAGTTGGCGCGTCCTACGAGCAGTACTTC
TRBV6-2/TRBV6-3	NA	few	TRBJ1-1	20	CASSYSAFVVGESRNTEAFF	TGTGCCAGCAGTTACTCGGCTTTTGTTGTGGGGGAAAGTCGGAACACTGAAGCTTTCTTT
TRBV12-3/TRBV12-4	NA	many	TRBJ1-2	13	CASNTEVSRGYTF	TGTGCCAGCAATACGGAGGTATCCCGGGGCTACACCTTC
TRBV6-1	NA	NA	TRBJ1-5	14	CASSEGGVYQPQHF	TGTGCCAGCAGTGAAGGAGGGGTGTATCAGCCCCAGCATTTT
TRBV5-1	NA	few	TRBJ1-1	17	CASSFRTQGEGNTEAFF	TGCGCCAGCAGCTTTCGAACACAGGGAGAAGGGAACACTGAAGCTTTCTTT
TRBV20-1	NA	NA	TRBJ1-1	14	CSARFTGTDTEAFF	TGCAGTGCTAGATTTACCGGGACTGACACTGAAGCTTTCTTT
TRBV11-2	TRBD2	NA	TRBJ2-2	16	CASSSQAGMNTGELFF	TGTGCCAGCAGCTCACAAGCGGGGATGAACACCGGGGAGCTGTTTTTT
TRBV9	NA	many	TRBJ1-3	17	CASSVGSGDHSGNTIYF	TGTGCCAGCAGCGTAGGTTCCGGGGACCACTCTGGAAACACCATATATTTT
TRBV4-1	TRBD1	many	TRBJ2-7	14	CASSKPGQDYEQYF	TGCGCCAGCAGCAAACCGGGACAGGACTACGAGCAGTACTTC
TRBV10-3	NA	NA	TRBJ1-1	14	CAITPTGLNTEAFF	TGTGCCATCACTCCTACAGGGTTGAACACTGAAGCTTTCTTT
TRBV20-1	NA	NA	TRBJ2-7	17	CSAREDLALRMFYEQYF	TGCAGTGCTAGAGAGGATCTAGCGCTCCGGATGTTCTACGAGCAGTACTTC
TRBV6-4	NA	NA	TRBJ1-2	15	CASSYSTQDVRGYTF	TGTGCCAGCAGTTACTCGACACAGGACGTTCGGGGCTACACCTTC
TRBV30	NA	few	TRBJ1-6	14	CAWSVQGGSSPLHF	TGTGCCTGGAGTGTACAAGGGGGTTCGTCACCCCTCCACTTT
TRBV29-1	NA	few	TRBJ1-1	13	CSVGPGSNTEAFF	TGCAGCGTTGGTCCAGGGTCGAACACTGAAGCTTTCTTT
TRBV6-1	NA	many	TRBJ1-1	15	CASSEYDGGGAEAFF	TGTGCCAGCAGTGAATATGATGGAGGAGGGGCTGAAGCTTTCTTT
TRBV27	TRBD1	NA	TRBJ1-1	14	CASSPGQGKTEAFF	TGTGCCAGCAGTCCTGGACAGGGGAAGACTGAAGCTTTCTTT